The next 4 T cell receptor beta chains were all read from a single sample in a study of blood T cells in healthy people across ages. With a J-beta primer mix and a sample-barcoded 5' primer, a second PCR ran roughly 6 to 11 cycles. TCRdb redid the calling of the 5' RACE reads with MiXCR, one entry per CDR3 protein. The table has approximately 810,000 distinct CDR3 sequences, 29% seen once. Material: blood. All receptors come from a woman older than 75 in good health.

A few counts support this clonotype. A much bigger clone sits one base away, suggesting this may be a read error. The rearrangement joins TRBV7-2 to TRBJ2-4; TRBD1 aligns across 7 bases. The end of the DNA aligns better with TRBJ2-7, so the J call may be wrong. This CDR3 comprises 15 residues. CDR1 is SGHTA, CDR2 FQGNSA, per germline. The CDR3 nucleotides are TGTGCCAGCAGCTTAAGGGGGCAGGCGGTAGGCGAGCAGTACTTC. Amino acid sequence: CASSLRGQAVGEQYF.

As concerns this clonotype: This may stem from a read error, because a much larger clone lies one nucleotide away. The genes are TRBV5-5 and TRBJ2-5; TRBD2 agrees at 7 bases. The CDR3 consists of 14 residues. Germline V gene lookup returns CDR1 SGHKS and CDR2 YYEKEE (reference sequence). The CDR3 DNA reads as TGTGTCAGCAGCTTGGAGGGAGGGCTAGAGACCCAGTACTTC. Its protein is CVSSLEGGLETQYF.

This clonotype was counted at least ten times. The chain has TRBV7-8 and TRBJ2-3; D gene uncertain. The length of the CDR3 is 13 residues. V was shortened by 4 bases and J by 9 bases, with 14 bases between the two germline ends. CDR1 and CDR2 from the germline V gene are SGHVS and FQNEAQ. The DNA for the CDR3 is TGTGCCAGCAGCTCAAACTCGAAGGGAACGCAGTATTTT. Amino acids: CASSSNSKGTQYF.

The CDR3, as DNA: TGCAGTGCTAGAACCATTAGCGGGGGGCCCTCCTACAATGAGCAGTTCTTC. Protein: CSARTISGGPSYNEQFF. The gene calls are TRBV20-1 and TRBJ2-1, with TRBD2 matching over 10 bases. V was clipped by 2 bases and J by 0 bases; unmatched bases: 7. This CDR3 is 17 amino acids long. CDR1 DFQATT and CDR2 SNEGSKA come from the germline V gene (reference sequence).